This is a list of T cell receptor beta chains from one sample in a study of shared clonotypes between healthy human individuals. Produced via immunoSEQ multiplex PCR; TCRdb's table is partial and in-frame only. The sample records almost 700,000 clones, about 90% being singletons. Sequenced material: naive CD8+ T cells sorted from blood. The receptors shown here come from a man aged 25-40 years in good health. CDR3s include the opening cysteine and the closing phenylalanine or tryptophan. D genes are given only for firm matches. The size field is filled for only some rows; it gives once, few, many or a size class.

clone_size d_call j_call v_call cdr3_aa cdr3_nt
- TRBD2 TRBJ2-3 TRBV11-1 CASSFVYSGTSDTQYF TGTGCCAGCAGCTTCGTTTACAGCGGGACGTCAGATACGCAGTATTTT
few - TRBJ1-3 TRBV7-9 CASSPPSGSGNTIYF TGTGCCAGCAGCCCACCCTCAGGGAGTGGAAACACCATATATTTT
- - TRBJ2-7 TRBV28 CASSLRDTSYEQYF TGTGCCAGCAGTCTTAGGGACACTTCCTACGAGCAGTACTTC
- - TRBJ2-1 TRBV7-9 CASSLGMEQFF TGTGCCAGCAGCTTAGGGATGGAGCAGTTCTTC
- - TRBJ1-1 TRBV7-6 CASSLAVPNTEAFF TGTGCCAGCAGCTTAGCGGTACCTAACACTGAAGCTTTCTTT
- - TRBJ2-2 TRBV27 CASSLSLGYTGELFF TGTGCCAGCAGTTTATCGCTGGGATACACCGGGGAGCTGTTTTTT
once - TRBJ2-1 TRBV4-1 CASKDRSDNEQFF TGCGCCAGCAAAGACAGGAGCGACAATGAGCAGTTCTTC
- - TRBJ2-3 TRBV7-9 CASSLRTGLRADTQYF TGTGCCAGCAGCTTACGTACAGGGTTGCGCGCAGATACGCAGTATTTT
- TRBD1 TRBJ2-7 TRBV11-3 CASSLDGQGVAYEQYF TGTGCCAGCAGCTTAGATGGACAGGGGGTCGCCTACGAGCAGTACTTC
- - TRBJ1-3 TRBV5-1 CASSLDPNSGNTIYF TGCGCCAGCAGCTTAGACCCAAACTCTGGAAACACCATATATTTT
once - TRBJ1-5 TRBV7-9 CASSLPNQPQHF TGTGCCAGCAGCTTACCGAATCAGCCCCAGCATTTT
- - TRBJ2-7 TRBV27 CASSFVQDYEQYF TGTGCCAGCAGTTTCGTACAGGACTACGAGCAGTACTTC
- TRBD1 TRBJ1-1 TRBV5-1 CASSSTGGRTEAFF TGCGCCAGCAGCTCGACAGGGGGTCGCACTGAAGCTTTCTTT
- - TRBJ1-5 TRBV30 CAWSIGGSEQPQHF TGTGCCTGGAGTATAGGGGGATCGGAGCAGCCCCAGCATTTT
- - TRBJ1-5 TRBV27 CASSFTGQLNQPQHF TGTGCCAGCAGTTTCACGGGGCAGTTAAATCAGCCCCAGCATTTT
- - TRBJ2-1 TRBV14 CASSHIYEQFF TGTGCCAGCAGCCATATCTATGAGCAGTTCTTC
- - TRBJ2-7 TRBV27 CASISPETDEQYF TGTGCCAGCATTTCGCCGGAGACCGACGAGCAGTACTTC
- - TRBJ2-7 TRBV9 CASSPGSHYEQYF TGTGCCAGCAGTCCGGGCAGCCACTACGAGCAGTACTTC
- - TRBJ1-5 TRBV10-3 CAISEDGNSNQPQHF TGTGCCATCAGTGAGGACGGGAATAGCAATCAGCCCCAGCATTTT
- TRBD1 TRBJ2-3 TRBV11-2 CASMDRVTDTQYF TGTGCCAGCATGGACAGGGTGACAGATACGCAGTATTTT
- - TRBJ2-7 TRBV27 CASSRRTQGPRPYEQYF TGTGCCAGCAGTAGAAGAACCCAGGGGCCACGGCCCTACGAGCAGTACTTC
- - TRBJ2-3 TRBV28 CASSLVGGYSTDTQYF TGTGCCAGCAGTTTAGTCGGGGGATATAGCACAGATACGCAGTATTTT
- - TRBJ2-1 TRBV5-1 CASSTPTGRENEQFF TGCGCCAGCAGCACCCCGACAGGGAGGGAGAATGAGCAGTTCTTC
- TRBD2 TRBJ2-5 TRBV15 CATTDYGREPQETQYF TGTGCCACCACCGATTATGGGCGGGAGCCCCAAGAGACCCAGTACTTC
once TRBD2 TRBJ2-7 TRBV6-5 CASTPGGDYPREQYF TGTGCCAGCACCCCGGGGGGGGACTACCCTCGGGAGCAGTACTTC
- - TRBJ2-5 TRBV7-9 CASSLVGPGETQYF TGTGCCAGCAGCTTAGTCGGTCCGGGCGAGACCCAGTACTTC
once - TRBJ2-1 TRBV27 CASSPWEGAHEQFF TGTGCCAGCAGTCCTTGGGAGGGGGCTCATGAGCAGTTCTTC
once - TRBJ2-1 TRBV4-1 CASSQVFGNEQFF TGCGCCAGCAGCCAAGTGTTTGGGAATGAGCAGTTCTTC
- TRBD1 TRBJ2-7 TRBV2 CASSETPGQGVYEQYF TGTGCCAGCAGTGAGACCCCGGGACAGGGGGTTTACGAGCAGTACTTC
- - TRBJ2-6 TRBV27 CASSHETGDSGANVLTF TGTGCCAGCAGTCATGAGACAGGAGATTCTGGGGCCAACGTCCTGACTTTC
- TRBD2 TRBJ2-7 TRBV5-1 CASSEGGPRGYEQYF TGCGCCAGCAGCGAGGGAGGGCCACGGGGCTACGAGCAGTACTTC
- - TRBJ2-2 TRBV9 CATGKRGQNLNTGELFF TGTGCCACAGGTAAACGAGGGCAGAACTTGAACACCGGGGAGCTGTTTTTT
once TRBD1 TRBJ2-7 TRBV13 CASSLGSQGGNEQYF TGTGCCAGCAGCTTAGGCTCACAGGGGGGCAACGAGCAGTACTTC
- - TRBJ2-7 TRBV2 CASSGSGTYEQYF TGTGCCAGCAGTGGTAGCGGAACCTACGAGCAGTACTTC
- TRBD1 TRBJ2-7 TRBV27 CASSSTPGQAYEQYF TGTGCCAGCAGTTCAACCCCGGGACAGGCCTACGAGCAGTACTTC
- - TRBJ2-3 TRBV19 CASSSYLFSTDTQYF TGTGCCAGTAGTAGTTATTTGTTTAGCACAGATACGCAGTATTTT
- - TRBJ2-3 TRBV11-2 CASSYGDTQYF TGTGCCAGCAGCTACGGAGATACGCAGTATTTT